This TCR beta chain appears in the sequencing data of a study of T cell changes during pregnancy in multiple sclerosis. Sequencing was performed with immunoSEQ multiplex PCR; in TCRdb, only in-frame clones are kept and a portion is missing. This sample yields about 62,000 clones, of which about nine tenths are seen a single time; 2% to 3% belongs to the top ten. Germline CDR1 reads SNHLY; CDR2 reads FYNNEI. The V end lost 4 bases, the J end lost 0 bases, and 12 bases lay between the germline ends. There are 16 residues in the CDR3. The chain couples TRBV2 to TRBJ2-2; D may be TRBD1 (5 bases). The origin of this receptor is a female donor with multiple sclerosis, enrolled in a pregnancy study. The sequenced sample was peripheral blood, obtained in the first trimester of pregnancy. CDR3 nucleotide sequence: TGTGCCAGCAGTGCAACAGGAGCTACGAACACCGGGGAGCTGTTTTTT. Encoded protein: CASSATGATNTGELFF.